These 26 T cell receptor beta chains came from one sample sequenced in a study of shared clonotypes between healthy human individuals. Only in-frame clones appear in the TCRdb table, and some are missing; sequencing was by immunoSEQ multiplex PCR. The sample consists of about 490,000 clones, roughly 85% of them appearing once. Sequencing was carried out using PBMCs. The receptors derive from a woman between 40 and 55 years old in good health. Some clones in this sample may be carry-over from other donors' samples.

The chain uses TRBV5-4 and TRBJ1-1; D may be TRBD1 (5 bases). The germline gives CDR1 SGHNT, CDR2 YYREEE (reference sequence). The CDR3 consists of 14 residues. V gave up 0 bases and J gave up 4 bases, with 10 bases separating them. The CDR3 DNA follows: TGTGCCAGCAGCTTGGAGGGGTTGGGCACTGAAGCTTTCTTT. Translation: CASSLEGLGTEAFF.

CDR3 DNA sequence: TGTGCCAGCAGGCAAACTGGGGAGACCCAGTACTTC. It is translated as CASRQTGETQYF. The J gene is TRBJ2-5, the V gene TRBV7-8; D remains unclear. The CDR3 is 12 residues long. CDR1 SGHVS and CDR2 FQNEAQ come from the germline V gene. V lost 6 bases and J 5 bases, leaving 10 bases between the germline ends.

The table lists this clone with a few counts. The V gene is TRBV19, the J gene TRBJ1-1; TRBD1 matches 7 bases. CDR3 length equals 16 residues. After removal of 7 bases from V and 1 base from J, the junction contained 12 bases not matched to a gene. Germline CDR1 LNHDA, CDR2 SQIVND (reference sequence). The CDR3, as DNA: TGTGCCAGTACCCCTTCCTTAGACAGGGAGAACACTGAAGCTTTCTTT. It specifies CASTPSLDRENTEAFF.

The V and J genes are TRBV18 and TRBJ1-2; 8 positions agree with TRBD1. The length of the CDR3 is 16 residues. Germline lookup yields CDR1 KGHSH and CDR2 LQKENI. The trim removed 5 bases at V and 7 bases at J, leaving 15 bases unmatched. The CDR3 loop reads CASSTPGGRGQVGYTF. The CDR3 coding sequence is TGTGCCAGCTCAACCCCGGGCGGCAGGGGGCAAGTTGGCTACACCTTC.

V is TRBV4-1 and J is TRBJ1-1; D ambiguous. Germline V gene sequence: CDR1 MGHRA, CDR2 YSYEKL. The CDR3 has 14 amino acids. Deletions cut 1 base from V and 4 bases from J, with 10 bases between. CDR3 sequence: CASSQGTPGTEAFF. The CDR3 DNA follows: TGCGCCAGCAGCCAAGGGACCCCGGGCACTGAAGCTTTCTTT.

The chain carries TRBV12-1 and TRBJ2-7. TRBV12-1 is annotated as a pseudogene. This CDR3 has 10 residues. The CDR3 DNA sequence: TGTGCCAGCGTACAAAGGGAGCAGTACTTC. Its protein product is CASVQREQYF.

The rearrangement uses TRBV11-2 and TRBJ2-5; 9 nucleotides align to TRBD2. The trim removed 0 bases at V and 5 bases at J, leaving 7 bases unmatched. There are 16 residues in the CDR3. Germline CDR1 reads SGHAT; CDR2 reads FQNNGV. The chain's CDR3 is CASSLDWAGGLETQYF. The CDR3 DNA reads TGTGCCAGCAGCTTAGATTGGGCGGGAGGGCTGGAGACCCAGTACTTC.

The chain has TRBV5-4 and TRBJ2-7; the D call may be TRBD1 or TRBD2 (5 bases each). The V and J ends lost 0 bases and 6 bases respectively, with 10 bases between them. The CDR3 has 13 residues. CDR1 is SGHNT, CDR2 YYREEE, per germline (reference sequence). In DNA form, the CDR3 reads TGTGCCAGCAGCTTGGAAGGGGACCGCGAGCAGTACTTC. Protein: CASSLEGDREQYF.

The chain carries TRBV7-6 and TRBJ1-2, with a tentative D call TRBD1 (5 bases). The V gene lost 4 bases and the J gene lost 4 bases, with 16 bases spanning the gap. Per germline, CDR1 SGHVS and CDR2 FNYEAQ. The CDR3 contains 15 residues. CDR3 sequence reads: CASSSHGAPIYGYTF. Written as DNA, the CDR3 is TGTGCCAGCAGCTCCCATGGGGCGCCGATCTATGGCTACACCTTC.

This clone was counted a few times. This chain uses TRBV30 with TRBJ2-3; 10 bases are shared with TRBD2. V lost 4 bases to trimming and J lost 6 bases; unmatched junction nucleotides: 7. Germline CDR1 and CDR2: GTSNPN and SVGIG (reference sequence). This CDR3 has 14 amino acids. Here the CDR3 reads CAWMSGRAQDTQYF. The CDR3 DNA follows: TGTGCCTGGATGAGCGGGAGGGCCCAGGATACGCAGTATTTT. The full variable domain, its missing parts supplied by reference TRBV30 and TRBJ2-3, is SQTIHQWPATLVQPVGSPLSLECTVEGTSNPNLYWYRQAAGRGLQLLFYSVGIGQISSEVPQNLSASRPQDRQFILSSKKLLLSDSGFYLCAWMSGRAQDTQYFGPGTRLTVL.

The table lists this clone with many counts. The same CDR3 can be traced to other DNA sequences in this sample. The chain carries TRBV5-1 and TRBJ1-1, with no clear D. The V gene lost 1 base and the J gene lost 4 bases, with 5 bases spanning the gap. The CDR3 runs 12 residues. Germline CDR1 reads SGHRS; CDR2 reads YFSETQ. This CDR3 reads CASSLPGTEAFF. CDR3 bases: TGCGCCAGCAGCTTGCCGGGCACTGAAGCTTTCTTT.

The chain employs TRBV10-1 and TRBJ2-7; D uncertain. Germline CDR1 is WNHNN and CDR2 is SYGVQD (reference sequence). Trimming took off 2 bases at V and 5 bases at J, with 7 bases between the two ends. CDR3 length: 12 amino acids. The DNA of the CDR3 is TGCGCCAGCAGTGAGGTTCAGGACGAGCAGTACTTC. Its protein product is CASSEVQDEQYF.

The table lists this clone with a count of one. The V and J genes are TRBV4-2 and TRBJ2-6; 7 nucleotides agree with TRBD1. Trimming at V came to 5 bases and at J to 2 bases, leaving 6 bases not matched to a gene. This CDR3 comprises 16 residues. CDR1 and CDR2 from the germline V gene are LGHNA and YNFKEQ. For the CDR3, the DNA is TGTGCCAGCAGCAAATCTACAGGGGCTGGGGCCAACGTCCTGACTTTC. Translation gives CASSKSTGAGANVLTF.

The chain employs TRBV5-1 and TRBJ2-7; D is unresolved. Germline lookup yields CDR1 SGHRS and CDR2 YFSETQ. The CDR3 consists of 14 residues. Between the trimmed V and J ends, which lost 0 bases and 0 bases, there was a span of 7 bases. The CDR3 bases are TGCGCCAGCAGCTTGGATACCAGCTCCTACGAGCAGTACTTC. Amino acids: CASSLDTSSYEQYF. Based on the CDR3 plus reference TRBV5-1 and TRBJ2-7, the full variable domain is KAGVTQTPRYLIKTRGQQVTLSCSPISGHRSVSWYQQTPGQGLQFLFEYFSETQRNKGNFPGRFSGRQFSNSRSEMNVSTLELGDSALYLCASSLDTSSYEQYFGPGTRLTVT.

The V and J genes are TRBV28 and TRBJ2-7; D may correspond to TRBD1 or TRBD2 (6 bases each). CDR1 and CDR2 (germline): MDHEN, SYDVKM. The CDR3 runs 14 residues. V lost 4 bases, J lost 5 bases, and 15 bases lay in between. CDR3 bases: TGTGCCAGCAGTTCCAGATCGGGGGCGGACGAGCAGTACTTC. Protein: CASSSRSGADEQYF.

In DNA, the CDR3 is TGTGCCAGCTCACAGGGACAGGGAAGAGCGGGTTATGGCTACACCTTC. This gives the protein CASSQGQGRAGYGYTF. The rearrangement joins TRBV18 to TRBJ1-2; TRBD1 agrees at 9 bases. V lost 4 bases to trimming and J lost 5 bases; unmatched junction nucleotides: 11. Germline-derived CDR1 and CDR2 are KGHSH and LQKENI. The CDR3 extends over 16 amino acids.

The rearrangement joins TRBV4-1 to TRBJ2-7; a weak D match, TRBD2 (6 bases). Germline V gene sequence: CDR1 MGHRA, CDR2 YSYEKL. Trimming took off 0 bases at V and 1 base at J, with 16 bases between the two ends. CDR3 length: 17 residues. For the CDR3, the DNA is TGCGCCAGCAGCCAAGACGGAGCGGGTTCCGTTTCCTACGAGCAGTACTTC. It translates to CASSQDGAGSVSYEQYF.

The chain employs TRBV25-1 and TRBJ2-3; tentative D call: TRBD2 (6 bases). The CDR3 runs 13 residues. The ends were cut back, 3 bases at V and 8 bases at J, with 12 bases in the middle. From germline, CDR1 is MGHDK and CDR2 SYGVNS. As DNA, the CDR3 is TGTGCCAGCAGTGACGGAGGGTTGGGTACGCAGTATTTT. The encoded protein is CASSDGGLGTQYF.

This rearrangement joins TRBV30 to TRBJ1-5; unclear D gene. Between the trimmed V and J ends, which lost 2 bases and 0 bases, there was a span of 11 bases. The CDR3 length is 15 residues. In germline, CDR1 is GTSNPN, CDR2 SVGIG (reference sequence). This CDR3 reads CAWSMEAGSNQPQHF. The CDR3 DNA is TGTGCCTGGAGTATGGAGGCAGGTAGCAATCAGCCCCAGCATTTT.

CDR3 region: CASSSSGDPYEQYF. The CDR3 DNA reads TGTGCCAGCAGCTCTAGCGGGGACCCCTACGAGCAGTACTTC. This chain links TRBV7-3 with TRBJ2-7, with TRBD2 matching 9 bases. Germline CDR1 is SGHTA and CDR2 is FQGTGA. The length of the CDR3 is 14 residues. Trimming removed 4 bases from V and 2 bases from J; junction bases left unmatched: 3.

This chain connects TRBV27 to TRBJ1-4; tentatively, D is TRBD1 (5 bases). Germline V gene data show CDR1 as MNHEY and CDR2 as SMNVEV (reference sequence). V gave up 3 bases and J gave up 5 bases, with 28 bases separating them. The CDR3 is 20 amino acids. CDR3 nucleotides: TGTGCCAGCAGTTTGCGCCCCGGGGTTTGGGGCACGAGGCAGAATGAAAAACTGTTTTTT. Translating it yields CASSLRPGVWGTRQNEKLFF.

The V call is TRBV5-1, the J call TRBJ2-3; D gene unclear. CDR1 SGHRS and CDR2 YFSETQ come from the germline V gene. This CDR3 is 11 amino acids long. The germline V and J ends were trimmed by 5 bases and 4 bases, with 5 bases remaining between them. DNA of the CDR3: TGCGCCAGCAGGCTCTCAGATACGCAGTATTTT. It specifies CASRLSDTQYF.

This sequence joins TRBV25-1 and TRBJ2-2; TRBD2 matches 7 bases. Germline CDR1 and CDR2: MGHDK and SYGVNS. The CDR3 covers 14 residues. Germline trimming cut 4 bases from V and 5 bases from J; bases unmatched to any gene: 4. The CDR3 sequence: CASSGDYATGELFF. The CDR3 DNA is TGTGCCAGCAGTGGGGACTATGCAACCGGGGAGCTGTTTTTT.

The chain joins TRBV18 to TRBJ2-7, with 7 bases identical to TRBD2. Germline-derived CDR1 and CDR2 are KGHSH and LQKENI. Losses at the gene ends were 2 bases for V and 5 bases for J; bases not matched to a gene: 9. The CDR3 sequence is 15 residues long. CDR3 protein: CASSPDGIAGHEQYF. The CDR3, as DNA: TGTGCCAGCTCACCAGACGGGATAGCGGGTCACGAGCAGTACTTC. The complete variable domain, with remaining parts taken from reference TRBV18 and TRBJ2-7, reads NAGVMQNPRHLVRRRGQEARLRCSPMKGHSHVYWYRQLPEEGLKFMVYLQKENIIDESGMPKERFSAEFPKEGPSILRIQQVVRGDSAAYFCASSPDGIAGHEQYFGPGTRLTVT.

This clone was observed many times. This chain joins TRBV10-2 and TRBJ2-1; 15 nucleotides align to TRBD2. The germline CDR1 and CDR2 sequences are WSHSY and SAAADI. The CDR3 sequence is 15 residues long. The junction had 5 bases not matched to a gene; V was cut back by 10 bases and J by 4 bases. The CDR3 DNA sequence: TGCGCCACCAGGACTAGCGGGAGGGTGTACAATGAGCAGTTCTTC. Translated, it gives CATRTSGRVYNEQFF.

Notes on this clone: A clone one base away is much larger, so this may be a read error. Other DNA variants within this sample encode the same CDR3. J is TRBJ1-6 and V is TRBV30, with a tentative D call TRBD1 (6 bases). Germline loops: CDR1 GTSNPN, CDR2 SVGIG (reference sequence). The CDR3 consists of 15 residues. The V and J ends lost 1 base and 2 bases respectively, with 9 bases between them. This chain's CDR3 is CAWSGRTAYNSPLHF. CDR3 bases: TGTGCCTGGAGTGGTCGGACAGCCTATAATTCACCCCTCCACTTT.